The entry below describes one T cell receptor (beta chain). The sample originates from a study of blood T cell repertoires in COVID-19. Background on the study: The samples span acute and convalescent COVID-19 from the United States, Italy and Spain.

In the authors' workflow: Amplification from reference gene primers served as the basis for estimated nucleated cell counts. Data came from immunoSEQ multiplex PCR; TCRdb stores just in-frame clones and leaves some out. The V and J calls and clone size are taken from that table; D and trimming were inferred from the DNA. Found here are fewer than 250,000 clones, about four fifths of them singletons; the top ten hold roughly 7.6%. V lost 4 bases, J lost 1 base, and 2 bases stayed unmatched. Germline V gene data show CDR1 as WNHNN and CDR2 as SYGVQD (reference sequence). The CDR3 consists of 16 residues.

Sequencing input: peripheral blood. This chain connects TRBV10-1 to TRBJ2-3; 13 nucleotides match TRBD2. This TCR came from a woman between 50 and 59 years old with active or convalescent COVID-19. CDR3 sequence reads: CASSAGLAGGTDTQYF. In DNA, the CDR3 is TGCGCCAGCAGTGCTGGACTAGCGGGGGGCACAGATACGCAGTATTTT.